These 12 T cell receptor beta chains were all obtained from the same sample, sequenced in a study of T cell changes during pregnancy in multiple sclerosis. Measured with immunoSEQ multiplex PCR; TCRdb has only the in-frame clones, and not every one. The sample consists of around 50,000 clones, about 83% of them appearing once. The sequenced sample was peripheral blood from another person, used as feeder cells. The receptor source for this set is a human donor whose cells served as feeder cells for cultures in a pregnancy study.

The chain couples TRBV12-5 to TRBJ2-2; 8 bases fit TRBD1. This CDR3 spans 14 amino acids. Germline V gene sequence: CDR1 LGHNT, CDR2 FRNRAP. Trimming took 5 bases from V and 1 from J; bases not matched to a gene: 0. The CDR3 nucleotides are TGTGCTAGTGGTACAGGGGGGAACACCGGGGAGCTGTTTTTT. It specifies CASGTGGNTGELFF.

J is TRBJ1-1 and V is TRBV6-1; TRBD1 is a possible D gene (6 bases). V shed 2 bases and J shed 5 bases, with 15 bases lying between them. CDR3 size: 15 residues. The germline gives CDR1 MNHNS, CDR2 SASEGT. CDR3 nucleotide sequence: TGTGCCAGCAGTGAACTACAGGGTAAGGGTACTGAAGCTTTCTTT. This codes for CASSELQGKGTEAFF.

The gene calls are TRBV7-6 and TRBJ2-3, with D uncertain. CDR1 is SGHVS, CDR2 FNYEAQ, per germline. V was cut by 4 bases and J by 0 bases, with 2 bases left in between. The CDR3 totals 12 residues. CDR3 sequence (DNA): TGTGCCAGCAGCTCTAGCACAGATACGCAGTATTTT. It is translated as CASSSSTDTQYF.

This clone was seen only once. This rearrangement joins TRBV4-3 to TRBJ2-5, with 8 bases aligning to TRBD1. Trimming removed 2 bases from V and 5 bases from J; junction bases left unmatched: 4. The CDR3 runs to 14 residues. The germline CDR1 and CDR2 sequences are LGHNA and YSLEER. The CDR3 DNA follows: TGCGCCAGCAGCCAACTGACAGGGGACGAGACCCAGTACTTC. Translation: CASSQLTGDETQYF.

The V gene is TRBV18, the J gene TRBJ2-3; 7 bases map to TRBD2. CDR1 is KGHSH, CDR2 LQKENI, per germline. The CDR3 extends over 17 amino acids. Trimming at V came to 4 bases and at J to 1 base, leaving 11 bases not matched to a gene. CDR3 sequence reads: CASSRQLRGRRTDTQYF. CDR3 sequence (DNA): TGTGCCAGCTCACGACAACTGCGGGGGAGACGCACAGATACGCAGTATTTT.

The gene calls are TRBV5-1 and TRBJ2-7; TRBD1 agrees at 8 bases. Germline V gives CDR1 SGHRS, CDR2 YFSETQ. The ends lost 4 bases at V and 4 bases at J; junction bases unmatched: 7. This CDR3 comprises 14 residues. The chain's CDR3 is CASSQLQGGYEQYF. CDR3 in DNA: TGCGCCAGCAGCCAATTACAGGGGGGTTACGAGCAGTACTTC.

V is TRBV19 and J is TRBJ1-3; 7 bases fit TRBD1. The CDR3 extends over 17 amino acids. V was clipped by 9 bases and J by 0 bases; unmatched bases: 14. The V gene's germline CDR1 is LNHDA and CDR2 SQIVND (reference sequence). This CDR3 is CASHSPGTVSSGNTIYF. The CDR3 DNA reads TGTGCCAGCCATAGCCCCGGGACAGTGAGCTCTGGAAACACCATATATTTT.

This clone was picked up one time. The chain combines TRBV11-1 with TRBJ2-7; D may be TRBD1 (5 bases). The CDR3 runs to 15 residues. Trimming left V 5 bases short and J 3 bases short, with 17 bases between. Germline V gene data show CDR1 as SGHAT and CDR2 as FQDESV (reference sequence). DNA of the CDR3: TGTGCCAGCAGCACCTTGGACATCTCCGGCTACGAGCAGTACTTC. It codes for CASSTLDISGYEQYF. The full variable domain, completed using reference TRBV11-1 and TRBJ2-7, is EAEVAQSPRYKITEKSQAVAFWCDPISGHATLYWYRQILGQGPELLVQFQDESVVDDSQLPKDRFSAERLKGVDSTLKIQPAELGDSAMYLCASSTLDISGYEQYFGPGTRLTVT.

The rearrangement uses TRBV5-1 and TRBJ2-7; D call uncertain. This CDR3 region has 14 residues. Germline assignment: CDR1 SGHRS and CDR2 YFSETQ. The V and J ends lost 3 bases and 0 bases respectively, with 10 bases between them. The CDR3 coding sequence is TGCGCCAGCAGCTGGACGGACCCCTCCTACGAGCAGTACTTC. Translating gives CASSWTDPSYEQYF.

This clone was observed a single time. The V gene is TRBV5-5, the J gene TRBJ2-7, with D perhaps matching TRBD1 (6 bases). CDR1 and CDR2 (germline): SGHKS, YYEKEE (reference sequence). V shed 4 bases and J shed 6 bases, with 17 bases lying between them. The CDR3 runs 14 residues. CDR3 amino acids: CASSPGTMGLEQYF. DNA of the CDR3: TGTGCCAGCAGCCCCGGGACAATGGGTCTCGAGCAGTACTTC. Drawing the rest from reference TRBV5-5 and TRBJ2-7, the complete variable domain is DAGVTQSPTHLIKTRGQQVTLRCSPISGHKSVSWYQQVLGQGPQFIFQYYEKEERGRGNFPDRFSARQFPNYSSELNVNALLLGDSALYLCASSPGTMGLEQYFGPGTRLTVT.

The chain carries TRBV29-1 and TRBJ2-1; 7 positions match TRBD2. Unmatched junction bases numbered 14, after V lost 4 bases and J lost 8 bases. The germline V gene encodes CDR1 SQVTM and CDR2 ANQGSEA. The CDR3 loop spans 15 amino acids. The CDR3 coding sequence is TGCAGCGTTGTGGGGTATTGGGGGGGTCCCGATGAGCAGTTCTTC. Residues: CSVVGYWGGPDEQFF.

The V call is TRBV7-3, the J call TRBJ1-6; D remains unclear. CDR3 length: 10 amino acids. Germline V lookup: CDR1 SGHTA, CDR2 FQGTGA. V lost 8 bases and J lost 5, with 1 base in between. CDR3 bases: TGTGCCAGCCATAATTCACCCCTCCACTTT. The encoded protein is CASHNSPLHF.